This TCR beta chain stems from a study of T cell responses to AZD1222 COVID-19 vaccine. Study-wide results and limits: Nearly half of spike-specific TCRs reportedly go after variant regions that carry no mutations. Sampling captured repertoires only after the peak T cell response.

In the case of this clone: Its antigen remains unknown.

The J segment lost 7 bases and the V segment lost 3 bases, leaving 3 bases of the junction unmatched. The CDR3 loop spans 13 amino acids. Germline lookup yields CDR1 SGHTA and CDR2 FQGNSA. TCRdb keeps only in-frame clones here, not all; method: immunoSEQ multiplex PCR. The sample lists roughly 93,000 clones, nearly 90% occurring once. The chain uses TRBV7-2 and TRBJ2-1; the match to TRBD2 covers 7 bases. Here the sequenced sample was peripheral blood, taken on day 0 of MenACWY control vaccination. This TCR came from an adult in good health. Written as DNA, the CDR3 is TGTGCCAGCAGCTTGGGACTAAGAAATGAGCAGTTCTTC. Its protein is CASSLGLRNEQFF.